These 29 T cell receptor beta chains originate from one sample sequenced in a study of cytomegalovirus exposure and HLA in healthy donors. PCR employed 60 Vbeta and 13 Jbeta primers. The assay was immunoSEQ multiplex PCR, and TCRdb's table has in-frame clones only and misses some. The sample records roughly 51,000 clones, over 75% being singletons. Sequenced: PBMCs. Receptors originate from a boy aged 10-17 years in good health and CMV-seropositive.

A few counts support this clone. The chain carries TRBV6-1 and TRBJ1-2, with 7 bases fitting TRBD1. The CDR3 spans 14 residues. J was trimmed by 4 bases and V by 3 bases; bases with no gene match: 5. Germline V CDR1 and CDR2: MNHNS, SASEGT. The CDR3 region is CASSDTGALYGYTF. CDR3 DNA: TGTGCCAGCAGTGACACAGGGGCCCTCTATGGCTACACCTTC.

The chain recombines TRBV19 with TRBJ1-5; TRBD1 aligns across 9 bases. The junction had 3 bases not matched to a gene; V was cut back by 1 base and J by 5 bases. This CDR3 has 15 amino acids. Looked up from germline, CDR1 is LNHDA and CDR2 is SQIVND (reference sequence). The DNA for the CDR3 is TGTGCCAGTAGTATAGGGGGACAGGGTTATCAGCCCCAGCATTTT. Protein product: CASSIGGQGYQPQHF.

The V gene is TRBV9, the J gene TRBJ1-6; D possibly corresponds to TRBD1 (5 bases). Germline loops: CDR1 SGDLS, CDR2 YYNGEE. The CDR3 is 14 amino acids. The V end was cut by 4 bases, the J end by 6 bases, with 11 bases between. The CDR3 here is CASSNQGGNSPLHF. The CDR3 DNA follows: TGTGCCAGCAGCAACCAGGGAGGTAATTCACCCCTCCACTTT.

The chain employs TRBV19 and TRBJ2-3; D perhaps matches TRBD1 (6 bases). This CDR3 spans 18 amino acids. The germline gives CDR1 LNHDA, CDR2 SQIVND (reference sequence). Trimming pared 0 bases from V and 0 bases from J, leaving 16 bases between. CDR3 sequence reads: CASSIDVASGTSTDTQYF. In DNA, the CDR3 is TGTGCCAGTAGTATAGATGTGGCCTCTGGGACAAGCACAGATACGCAGTATTTT.

This clone was counted a few times. The gene calls are TRBV25-1 and TRBJ2-5, with unresolved D. V lost 1 base and J 5 bases, leaving 11 bases between the germline ends. The CDR3 is made up of 14 amino acids. Germline CDR1 MGHDK, CDR2 SYGVNS. The CDR3 DNA reads TGTGCCAGCAGTGAATTGGCGGCGGAGGAGACCCAGTACTTC. This translates into CASSELAAEETQYF.

This chain connects TRBV25-1 to TRBJ2-2; no clear D gene. This CDR3 region has 15 residues. Germline CDR1 and CDR2: MGHDK and SYGVNS. The V end lost 4 bases, the J end lost 0 bases, and 9 bases lay between the germline ends. The DNA of the CDR3 is TGTGCCAGCAGTGGGTCGGTTTCGAACACCGGGGAGCTGTTTTTT. It translates to CASSGSVSNTGELFF.

The chain combines TRBV4-1 with TRBJ2-3; the match to TRBD2 covers 10 bases. CDR1 is MGHRA and CDR2 is YSYEKL in the germline V gene. After removal of 0 bases from V and 2 bases from J, the junction contained 8 bases not matched to a gene. CDR3 length equals 18 residues. The CDR3 region is CASSQEAPSGGLTDTQYF. The DNA of the CDR3 is TGCGCCAGCAGCCAAGAAGCGCCTAGCGGGGGCCTCACAGATACGCAGTATTTT.

The rearrangement links TRBV7-2 to TRBJ1-1; D is unclear. CDR3 length: 13 residues. The V and J ends lost 3 bases and 1 base respectively, with 6 bases between them. The germline V gene encodes CDR1 SGHTA and CDR2 FQGNSA. CDR3 sequence (DNA): TGTGCCAGCAGCTTTATCGGGAACACTGAAGCTTTCTTT. Translated, it gives CASSFIGNTEAFF.

CDR3 amino acids: CASSLGQGILAKNIQYF. The CDR3, as DNA: TGTGCCAGCAGCTTAGGACAGGGAATACTAGCCAAAAACATTCAGTACTTC. The chain couples TRBV7-8 to TRBJ2-4, with TRBD1 matching over 7 bases. V dropped 1 base and J dropped 0; count of bases not matched to a gene: 6. The CDR3 length is 17 residues. Germline-derived CDR1 and CDR2 are SGHVS and FQNEAQ.

The rearrangement links TRBV2 to TRBJ1-6; 7 bases line up with TRBD1. CDR3 size: 14 residues. CDR1 and CDR2 (germline): SNHLY, FYNNEI. V lost 6 bases and J lost 10; bases outside the gene matches: 9. CDR3 sequence reads: CASSSTGLESPLHF. As DNA, the CDR3 is TGTGCCAGCAGCTCGACAGGGCTTGAGTCACCCCTCCACTTT.

The chain recombines TRBV7-9 with TRBJ2-5; TRBD2 matches 7 bases. This CDR3 comprises 14 residues. The J segment lost 12 bases and the V segment lost 3 bases, leaving 13 bases of the junction unmatched. In germline, CDR1 is SEHNR, CDR2 FQNEAQ (reference sequence). CDR3 coding DNA: TGTGCCAGCAGCTTTAGTAGCGGGCGCGTTACCGAGTACTTC. This translates into CASSFSSGRVTEYF.

V gene TRBV2 combines with J gene TRBJ2-1; D is unclear. The germline gives CDR1 SNHLY, CDR2 FYNNEI. The CDR3 is made up of 13 amino acids. The CDR3 coding sequence is TGTGCAACCCAGGATGGCCGGCGTAATGAGCAGTTCTTC. This codes for CATQDGRRNEQFF.

This clone turned up a few times. J is TRBJ1-3 and V is TRBV5-1, with D maybe TRBD1 (6 bases). The ends were cut back, 4 bases at V and 4 bases at J, with 18 bases in the middle. CDR3 length: 16 residues. The germline CDR1 and CDR2 sequences are SGHRS and YFSETQ. The DNA of the CDR3 is TGCGCCAGCAGCCGGACGGGGGGCACGTCGGGAAACACCATATATTTT. Its translation: CASSRTGGTSGNTIYF.

The chain is built from TRBV5-5 and TRBJ2-4; D perhaps matches TRBD2 (5 bases). This CDR3 region has 13 residues. Germline V gene lookup returns CDR1 SGHKS and CDR2 YYEKEE (reference sequence). V was pared by 6 bases and J by 7 bases, with 14 bases between. Written as DNA, the CDR3 is TGTGCCAGCACCGCCGCGGGCCCCAACATTCAGTACTTC. This encodes CASTAAGPNIQYF.

The chain combines TRBV4-1 with TRBJ1-1; D ambiguous. Germline V gives CDR1 MGHRA, CDR2 YSYEKL. Trimming shortened V by 0 bases and J by 0 bases, and 8 bases separated the two germline ends. The CDR3 is made up of 15 amino acids. In nucleotides, the CDR3 is TGCGCCAGCAGCCAAGAGGGCACCCTGAACACTGAAGCTTTCTTT. Translated: CASSQEGTLNTEAFF.

The chain has TRBV6-6 and TRBJ1-1; perhaps TRBD1 as D (5 bases). Germline V gives CDR1 MNHNY, CDR2 SVGAGI (reference sequence). The CDR3 has 13 amino acids. Trimming took off 6 bases at V and 1 base at J, with 9 bases between the two ends. The CDR3 reads CASRDTGNTEAFF. The CDR3 nucleotides read TGTGCCAGCAGGGATACAGGGAACACTGAAGCTTTCTTT.

The chain employs TRBV2 and TRBJ1-6; no firm D call. This CDR3 comprises 14 residues. The V end lost 8 bases, the J end lost 7 bases, and 15 bases lay between the germline ends. Germline V CDR1 and CDR2: SNHLY, FYNNEI. The CDR3 spells CASHPAARNSPLHF. The CDR3 DNA follows: TGTGCCAGCCATCCGGCGGCTCGCAATTCACCCCTCCACTTT.

This clone was recorded a few times. The chain is built from TRBV5-1 and TRBJ2-1; 11 bases map to TRBD2. The germline gives CDR1 SGHRS, CDR2 YFSETQ. CDR3 length: 16 residues. The junction had 10 bases not matched to a gene; V was cut back by 2 bases and J by 9 bases. CDR3 bases: TGCGCCAGCAGCTTCCCCCTTAGCGGGGGGGCCGCTGAGCAGTTCTTC. Translating gives CASSFPLSGGAAEQFF.

The rearrangement links TRBV5-1 to TRBJ2-7; D perhaps matches TRBD1 (6 bases). The V gene's germline CDR1 is SGHRS and CDR2 YFSETQ. The CDR3 length is 14 residues. V was shortened by 0 bases and J by 4 bases, with 11 bases between the two germline ends. CDR3 sequence reads: CASSLALGTYEQYF. Written as DNA, the CDR3 is TGCGCCAGCAGCTTGGCCTTGGGGACATACGAGCAGTACTTC.

V and J are TRBV6-5 and TRBJ2-7; D is possibly TRBD1 (6 bases). The ends were cut back, 7 bases at V and 10 bases at J, with 14 bases in the middle. Germline V lookup: CDR1 MNHEY, CDR2 SVGAGI. This CDR3 has 11 amino acids. The CDR3 DNA is TGTGCCAGCAAGGACAGTCTATTCCAGTACTTC. Its protein product is CASKDSLFQYF.

CDR3 loop: CASSLSFNGDTQYF. As DNA, the CDR3 is TGTGCCAGCAGCTTAAGTTTCAATGGCGATACGCAGTATTTT. The chain uses TRBV11-3 and TRBJ2-3; no firm D call. V lost 2 bases and J 6 bases, leaving 12 bases between the germline ends. This CDR3 comprises 14 residues. CDR1 SGHNT and CDR2 YENEEA come from the germline V gene.

The CDR3 sequence is CASSPLGQDGNQPQHF. The DNA of the CDR3 is TGTGCCAGCTCACCACTGGGGCAGGACGGCAATCAGCCCCAGCATTTT. The rearrangement uses TRBV18 and TRBJ1-5; D perhaps matches TRBD1 (5 bases). This CDR3 comprises 16 residues. Germline V CDR1 and CDR2: KGHSH, LQKENI. V was clipped by 1 base and J by 2 bases, with 12 bases between them. The full variable domain, with the rest looked up from reference TRBV18 and TRBJ1-5, is NAGVMQNPRHLVRRRGQEARLRCSPMKGHSHVYWYRQLPEEGLKFMVYLQKENIIDESGMPKERFSAEFPKEGPSILRIQQVVRGDSAAYFCASSPLGQDGNQPQHFGDGTRLSIL.

The chain recombines TRBV5-4 with TRBJ1-2, with D hard to call. CDR1 and CDR2 from the germline V gene are SGHNT and YYREEE (reference sequence). The CDR3 totals 12 residues. Trimming removed 4 bases at V and 7 bases at J, with 11 bases between. CDR3 residues: CASSQTMGGYTF. CDR3 nucleotide sequence: TGTGCCAGCAGCCAGACAATGGGTGGCTACACCTTC.

The genes are TRBV5-6 and TRBJ2-3, with 9 bases identical to TRBD2. There are 15 residues in the CDR3. The germline V gene has CDR1 SGHDT and CDR2 YYEEEE. Trimming cost V 7 bases and J 2 bases; bases outside gene matches: 8. The CDR3 protein is CASLIAGGDTDTQYF. The DNA for the CDR3 is TGTGCCAGCCTCATTGCGGGGGGGGACACAGATACGCAGTATTTT.

This clone appeared once. This chain uses TRBV7-6 with TRBJ1-3; a possible D gene is TRBD1 (5 bases). V lost 2 bases and J 4 bases, leaving 12 bases between the germline ends. There are 15 residues in the CDR3. Germline-derived CDR1 and CDR2 are SGHVS and FNYEAQ. Here the CDR3 DNA reads TGTGCCAGCAGCTTATTAAGGGGCTCAGGAAACACCATATATTTT. Residues: CASSLLRGSGNTIYF.

The J gene is TRBJ2-1, the V gene TRBV6-4; TRBD2 is a possible D gene (6 bases). The V end lost 0 bases, the J end lost 1 base, and 10 bases lay between the germline ends. Per germline, CDR1 MRHNA and CDR2 SNTAGT. The CDR3 sequence is 16 residues long. CDR3: CASSDSTAGSYNEQFF. CDR3 bases: TGTGCCAGCAGTGACTCCACCGCGGGGTCCTACAATGAGCAGTTCTTC.

The gene calls are TRBV18 and TRBJ2-3, with 10 bases matching TRBD1. V lost 6 bases to trimming and J lost 3 bases; unmatched junction nucleotides: 3. The V gene's germline CDR1 is KGHSH and CDR2 LQKENI. CDR3 length: 14 amino acids. Written as DNA, the CDR3 is TGTGCCAGCTCGAGGGACAGGGGAACAGATACGCAGTATTTT. Amino acids: CASSRDRGTDTQYF.

This clone was observed a few times. This sequence joins TRBV11-2 and TRBJ2-7; D possibly corresponds to TRBD2 (6 bases). Trimming took 5 bases from V and 4 from J, leaving 18 bases between them. This CDR3 has 15 amino acids. CDR1 is SGHAT, CDR2 FQNNGV, per germline. For the CDR3, the DNA is TGTGCCAGCAGCGGCGGGGTAAATCGTCGTTACGAGCAGTACTTC. It yields the protein CASSGGVNRRYEQYF. Combining the CDR3 with reference TRBV11-2 and TRBJ2-7 gives the whole variable domain EAGVAQSPRYKIIEKRQSVAFWCNPISGHATLYWYQQILGQGPKLLIQFQNNGVVDDSQLPKDRFSAERLKGVDSTLKIQPAKLEDSAVYLCASSGGVNRRYEQYFGPGTRLTVT.

CDR3 loop: CASSEAQSGRWLNSGANVLTF. Here the CDR3 DNA reads TGTGCCAGCAGTGAAGCGCAATCAGGGCGCTGGTTGAACTCTGGGGCCAACGTCCTGACTTTC. V is TRBV6-1 and J is TRBJ2-6; D is possibly TRBD1 (5 bases). The CDR3 extends over 21 amino acids. Per germline, CDR1 MNHNS and CDR2 SASEGT. V lost 0 bases and J 0 bases, leaving 21 bases between the germline ends.